Listed below are T cell receptor beta chains from one sample, sequenced in a study of blood T cell repertoires in COVID-19. Assay used: immunoSEQ multiplex PCR; TCRdb lists only in-frame clones, some missing. Of 220,000 or so clones listed, about 90% are singletons. Sequencing was carried out using PBMCs or T cells enriched from blood (not recorded which). These receptors came from a man younger than 40 who had been exposed to COVID-19. Each CDR3 is given with its conserved first and last residue. The order of the fields is CDR3 protein, CDR3 DNA, J gene, D gene, V gene, clone size. D genes are given only for firm matches. Size tells how often a clone was seen (once, few, many) or the class of an expanded clone, and some rows leave it out.

cdr3_aa: CASSPGTSGGPQYF
cdr3_nt: TGTGCCAGCAGTCCCGGGACTAGCGGGGGGCCTCAGTACTTC
j_call: TRBJ2-7
d_call: TRBD2
v_call: TRBV7-3
clone_size: few

cdr3_aa: CASRDGGGSYNEQFF
cdr3_nt: TGTGCCAGTAGGGACGGGGGGGGCTCCTACAATGAGCAGTTCTTC
j_call: TRBJ2-1
d_call: TRBD2
v_call: TRBV19
clone_size: -

cdr3_aa: CASSLQYGEQFF
cdr3_nt: TGTGCCAGCAGCCTCCAATACGGTGAGCAGTTCTTC
j_call: TRBJ2-1
d_call: -
v_call: TRBV12-3/TRBV12-4
clone_size: -

cdr3_aa: CASRNRDRVHLSGELFF
cdr3_nt: TGTGCCAGCAGGAACCGGGACAGGGTTCATCTGTCCGGGGAGCTGTTTTTT
j_call: TRBJ2-2
d_call: TRBD1
v_call: TRBV7-8
clone_size: -

cdr3_aa: CASSPRTGWRETQYF
cdr3_nt: TGTGCCAGTAGTCCGAGGACAGGGTGGAGGGAGACCCAGTACTTC
j_call: TRBJ2-5
d_call: TRBD1
v_call: TRBV19
clone_size: -

cdr3_aa: CASSLHPDQAFF
cdr3_nt: TGTGCCAGCAGCTTACATCCAGATCAAGCTTTCTTT
j_call: TRBJ1-1
d_call: -
v_call: TRBV7-6
clone_size: once

cdr3_aa: CASSIGSGGRTGELFF
cdr3_nt: TGTGCCAGTAGTATAGGATCAGGGGGAAGGACCGGGGAGCTGTTTTTT
j_call: TRBJ2-2
d_call: TRBD1
v_call: TRBV19
clone_size: -

cdr3_aa: CASSLGGGVRYGYTF
cdr3_nt: TGCGCCAGCAGCTTGGGGGGAGGAGTTCGGTATGGCTACACCTTC
j_call: TRBJ1-2
d_call: -
v_call: TRBV5-1
clone_size: -

cdr3_aa: CASSQRSSGGVGTDTQYF
cdr3_nt: TGTGCCAGCAGCCAACGGTCTAGCGGGGGGGTGGGCACAGATACGCAGTATTTT
j_call: TRBJ2-3
d_call: TRBD2
v_call: TRBV3-1/TRBV3-2
clone_size: once

cdr3_aa: CSVPPTVVYGYTF
cdr3_nt: TGCAGCGTCCCCCCAACGGTAGTCTATGGCTACACCTTC
j_call: TRBJ1-2
d_call: -
v_call: TRBV29-1
clone_size: -

cdr3_aa: CASSLYGGGGGYTF
cdr3_nt: TGTGCCAGCAGCTTATACGGGGGAGGGGGGGGCTACACCTTC
j_call: TRBJ1-2
d_call: -
v_call: TRBV7-2
clone_size: -

cdr3_aa: CASSSQGGWGNSPLHF
cdr3_nt: TGTGCCAGCAGCAGTCAGGGAGGGTGGGGTAATTCACCCCTCCACTTT
j_call: TRBJ1-6
d_call: -
v_call: TRBV13
clone_size: -

cdr3_aa: CASRVLGTTKETQYF
cdr3_nt: TGTGCCAGCAGGGTCCTCGGGACAACTAAAGAGACCCAGTACTTC
j_call: TRBJ2-5
d_call: -
v_call: TRBV6-5
clone_size: -

cdr3_aa: CSVQGTGELFF
cdr3_nt: TGCAGCGTGCAGGGGACCGGGGAGCTGTTTTTT
j_call: TRBJ2-2
d_call: -
v_call: TRBV29-1
clone_size: few

cdr3_aa: CSVDPGQGNTIYF
cdr3_nt: TGCAGCGTTGACCCCGGACAGGGAAACACCATATATTTT
j_call: TRBJ1-3
d_call: -
v_call: TRBV29-1
clone_size: -

cdr3_aa: CASSPRTGLRFGHSYNEQFF
cdr3_nt: TGTGCCAGCTCACCACGAACAGGGCTTAGATTTGGACATTCCTACAATGAGCAGTTCTTC
j_call: TRBJ2-1
d_call: -
v_call: TRBV18
clone_size: -

cdr3_aa: CASSPRTGGPDTQYF
cdr3_nt: TGTGCCAGCAGCCCTAGGACAGGGGGCCCAGATACGCAGTATTTT
j_call: TRBJ2-3
d_call: TRBD1
v_call: TRBV5-4
clone_size: -

cdr3_aa: CASSTDRSYNEQFF
cdr3_nt: TGTGCCAGTAGTACCGACAGGTCCTACAATGAGCAGTTCTTC
j_call: TRBJ2-1
d_call: -
v_call: TRBV19
clone_size: -

cdr3_aa: CASSQGPTGRVGQPQHF
cdr3_nt: TGCGCCAGCAGCCAAGGCCCAACAGGGAGAGTGGGTCAGCCCCAGCATTTT
j_call: TRBJ1-5
d_call: -
v_call: TRBV4-1
clone_size: -

cdr3_aa: CASTRTDSTEAFF
cdr3_nt: TGTGCCAGCACCCGGACAGATAGCACTGAAGCTTTCTTT
j_call: TRBJ1-1
d_call: -
v_call: TRBV6-5
clone_size: -

cdr3_aa: CASSQPLRGGADGELFF
cdr3_nt: TGTGCCAGCAGCCAACCGCTCCGCGGGGGGGCGGACGGGGAGCTGTTTTTT
j_call: TRBJ2-2
d_call: TRBD2
v_call: TRBV4-2
clone_size: -

cdr3_aa: CASSFRVSGEQYF
cdr3_nt: TGTGCCAGCAGCTTTAGGGTAAGCGGCGAGCAGTACTTC
j_call: TRBJ2-7
d_call: -
v_call: TRBV5-4
clone_size: -

cdr3_aa: CASSLGGGASTEAFF
cdr3_nt: TGCGCCAGCAGCTTGGGTGGGGGGGCAAGCACTGAAGCTTTCTTT
j_call: TRBJ1-1
d_call: -
v_call: TRBV5-1
clone_size: -

cdr3_aa: CASSQEAGGDEQFF
cdr3_nt: TGTGCCAGCAGCCAAGAGGCTGGCGGCGATGAGCAGTTCTTC
j_call: TRBJ2-1
d_call: -
v_call: TRBV4-2
clone_size: -

cdr3_aa: CASSLGGVSDEQYF
cdr3_nt: TGTGCCAGCAGCTTAGGAGGGGTTAGCGACGAGCAGTACTTC
j_call: TRBJ2-7
d_call: -
v_call: TRBV5-4
clone_size: -

cdr3_aa: CSARAGDGYTF
cdr3_nt: TGCAGTGCTAGGGCCGGGGATGGCTACACCTTC
j_call: TRBJ1-2
d_call: -
v_call: TRBV20-1
clone_size: -

cdr3_aa: CASSPPTGGYGYTF
cdr3_nt: TGTGCCAGCAGCCCCCCTACGGGAGGATATGGCTACACCTTC
j_call: TRBJ1-2
d_call: -
v_call: TRBV4-2
clone_size: once

cdr3_aa: CASRDSLGVTEAFF
cdr3_nt: TGTGCCAGCCGGGACAGCCTCGGGGTGACTGAAGCTTTCTTT
j_call: TRBJ1-1
d_call: TRBD1
v_call: TRBV3-1/TRBV3-2
clone_size: -

cdr3_aa: CASSGDRGSQPQHF
cdr3_nt: TGTGCCAGCAGTGGGGACAGGGGGAGTCAGCCCCAGCATTTT
j_call: TRBJ1-5
d_call: TRBD1
v_call: TRBV2
clone_size: -

cdr3_aa: CASSLGRGNNSPLHF
cdr3_nt: TGCGCCAGCAGCCTGGGGAGGGGGAATAATTCACCCCTCCACTTT
j_call: TRBJ1-6
d_call: -
v_call: TRBV10-2
clone_size: -

cdr3_aa: CSVAPLAGGTDTQYF
cdr3_nt: TGCAGCGTTGCTCCCTTAGCGGGGGGTACAGATACGCAGTATTTT
j_call: TRBJ2-3
d_call: TRBD2
v_call: TRBV29-1
clone_size: -

cdr3_aa: CASRPGLEVGELFF
cdr3_nt: TGTGCCAGCAGGCCGGGACTAGAAGTCGGAGAGCTGTTTTTT
j_call: TRBJ2-2
d_call: TRBD2
v_call: TRBV3-1/TRBV3-2
clone_size: -

cdr3_aa: CSVVEAGGYNEQFF
cdr3_nt: TGCAGCGTTGTGGAAGCCGGGGGCTACAATGAGCAGTTCTTC
j_call: TRBJ2-1
d_call: -
v_call: TRBV29-1
clone_size: -

cdr3_aa: CASSYGSTGSTDTQYF
cdr3_nt: TGTGCCAGCAGTTACGGTTCGACAGGGAGCACAGATACGCAGTATTTT
j_call: TRBJ2-3
d_call: TRBD1
v_call: TRBV6-5
clone_size: -

cdr3_aa: CAWSDGGVGTEAFF
cdr3_nt: TGTGCCTGGAGTGATGGGGGGGTTGGCACTGAAGCTTTCTTT
j_call: TRBJ1-1
d_call: -
v_call: TRBV30
clone_size: -

cdr3_aa: CASSSGTGGTDTQYF
cdr3_nt: TGTGCCAGCAGTTCTGGGACAGGGGGTACAGATACGCAGTATTTT
j_call: TRBJ2-3
d_call: TRBD1
v_call: TRBV6-5
clone_size: -

cdr3_aa: CASSYTGGYKPQHF
cdr3_nt: TGTGCCAGCAGTTACACCGGCGGGTATAAGCCCCAGCATTTT
j_call: TRBJ1-5
d_call: -
v_call: TRBV6-6
clone_size: -

cdr3_aa: CASSRDRRNHGPQHF
cdr3_nt: TGTGCCAGCAGTAGGGACAGGAGGAACCACGGGCCCCAGCATTTT
j_call: TRBJ1-5
d_call: TRBD1
v_call: TRBV7-6
clone_size: -

cdr3_aa: CASSQGQVKQPQHF
cdr3_nt: TGTGCCAGCAGCCAAGGACAGGTCAAGCAGCCCCAGCATTTT
j_call: TRBJ1-5
d_call: -
v_call: TRBV3-1/TRBV3-2
clone_size: -

cdr3_aa: CASSEYSGRTLEQFF
cdr3_nt: TGTGCCAGCAGTGAATACAGCGGCAGAACCCTTGAGCAGTTCTTC
j_call: TRBJ2-1
d_call: -
v_call: TRBV6-1
clone_size: -

cdr3_aa: CASSLGRGSTGELFF
cdr3_nt: TGTGCCAGCAGTTTGGGGAGGGGGAGCACCGGGGAGCTGTTTTTT
j_call: TRBJ2-2
d_call: -
v_call: TRBV14
clone_size: -

cdr3_aa: CASSVPTSGGSSYNEQFF
cdr3_nt: TGTGCCAGCAGCGTACCGACTAGCGGGGGGAGCTCCTACAATGAGCAGTTCTTC
j_call: TRBJ2-1
d_call: TRBD2
v_call: TRBV9
clone_size: -

cdr3_aa: CASSPPRAGEQFF
cdr3_nt: TGTGCCAGCAGTCCCCCGAGGGCTGGTGAGCAGTTCTTC
j_call: TRBJ2-1
d_call: -
v_call: TRBV3-1/TRBV3-2
clone_size: -

cdr3_aa: CASSQTGGTEAFF
cdr3_nt: TGTGCCAGCAGTCAAACAGGGGGCACTGAAGCTTTCTTT
j_call: TRBJ1-1
d_call: TRBD1
v_call: TRBV6-5
clone_size: -

cdr3_aa: CASSLDHRGHGYTF
cdr3_nt: TGTGCCAGCAGCTTAGACCACAGGGGGCATGGCTACACCTTC
j_call: TRBJ1-2
d_call: TRBD1
v_call: TRBV7-9
clone_size: -

cdr3_aa: CASSIIGGGNQPQHF
cdr3_nt: TGTGCCAGCAGCATCATAGGGGGCGGCAATCAGCCCCAGCATTTT
j_call: TRBJ1-5
d_call: TRBD1
v_call: TRBV9
clone_size: -

cdr3_aa: CASSLGTRGVSTDTQYF
cdr3_nt: TGTGCCAGCAGCTTAGGGACGCGGGGGGTTAGCACAGATACGCAGTATTTT
j_call: TRBJ2-3
d_call: TRBD2
v_call: TRBV7-2
clone_size: -

cdr3_aa: CASRLAGTGTCNQPQHF
cdr3_nt: TGTGCAAGTCGCTTAGCCGGGACAGGGACGTGCAATCAGCCCCAGCATTTT
j_call: TRBJ1-5
d_call: -
v_call: TRBV12-2
clone_size: -

cdr3_aa: CASSSLAGAPNEQFF
cdr3_nt: TGTGCCAGCAGCTCCTTAGCGGGGGCCCCCAATGAGCAGTTCTTC
j_call: TRBJ2-1
d_call: TRBD2
v_call: TRBV7-2
clone_size: -

cdr3_aa: CASNPDVGVTNEKLFF
cdr3_nt: TGTGCCAGCAACCCCGACGTGGGCGTAACTAATGAAAAACTGTTTTTT
j_call: TRBJ1-4
d_call: -
v_call: TRBV28
clone_size: -

cdr3_aa: CAISEAGGSHYEQYF
cdr3_nt: TGTGCCATCAGTGAGGCGGGGGGCAGCCACTACGAGCAGTACTTC
j_call: TRBJ2-7
d_call: TRBD2
v_call: TRBV10-3
clone_size: -

cdr3_aa: CAIEDRFPNYGYTF
cdr3_nt: TGTGCTATAGAAGACAGGTTTCCTAACTATGGCTACACCTTC
j_call: TRBJ1-2
d_call: -
v_call: TRBV12-5
clone_size: -

cdr3_aa: CASSLTPVSYEQYF
cdr3_nt: TGTGCCAGCAGCTTAACCCCGGTGTCCTACGAGCAGTACTTC
j_call: TRBJ2-7
d_call: -
v_call: TRBV7-3
clone_size: -